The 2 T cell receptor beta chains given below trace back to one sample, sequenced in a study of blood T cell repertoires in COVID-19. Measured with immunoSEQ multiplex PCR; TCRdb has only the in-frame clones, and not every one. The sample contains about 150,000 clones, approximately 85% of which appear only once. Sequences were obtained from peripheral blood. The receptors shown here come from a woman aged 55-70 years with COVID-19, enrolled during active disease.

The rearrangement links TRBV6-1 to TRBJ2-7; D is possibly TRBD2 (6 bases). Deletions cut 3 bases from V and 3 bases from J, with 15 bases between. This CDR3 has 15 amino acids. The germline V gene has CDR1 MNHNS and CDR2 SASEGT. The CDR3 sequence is CASSEDPGDGYEQYF. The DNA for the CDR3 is TGTGCCAGCAGTGAGGATCCGGGGGACGGCTACGAGCAGTACTTC.

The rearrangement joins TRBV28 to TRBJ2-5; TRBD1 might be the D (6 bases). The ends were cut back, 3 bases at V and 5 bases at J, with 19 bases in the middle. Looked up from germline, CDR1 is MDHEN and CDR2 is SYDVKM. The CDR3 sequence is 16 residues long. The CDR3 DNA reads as TGTGCCAGCAGTTTTGCGTGGACAGAAAACAGGGAGACCCAGTACTTC. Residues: CASSFAWTENRETQYF.